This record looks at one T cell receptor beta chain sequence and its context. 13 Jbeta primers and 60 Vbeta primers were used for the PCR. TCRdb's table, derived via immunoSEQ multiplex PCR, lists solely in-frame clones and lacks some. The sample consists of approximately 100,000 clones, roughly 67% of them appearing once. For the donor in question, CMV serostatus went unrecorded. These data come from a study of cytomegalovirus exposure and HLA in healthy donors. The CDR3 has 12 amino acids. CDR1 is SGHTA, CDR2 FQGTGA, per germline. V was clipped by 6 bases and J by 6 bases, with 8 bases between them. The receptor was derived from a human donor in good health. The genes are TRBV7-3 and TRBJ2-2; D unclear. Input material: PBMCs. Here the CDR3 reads CASSREAGELFF. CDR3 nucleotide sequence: TGTGCCAGCAGTCGAGAGGCCGGGGAGCTGTTTTTT.